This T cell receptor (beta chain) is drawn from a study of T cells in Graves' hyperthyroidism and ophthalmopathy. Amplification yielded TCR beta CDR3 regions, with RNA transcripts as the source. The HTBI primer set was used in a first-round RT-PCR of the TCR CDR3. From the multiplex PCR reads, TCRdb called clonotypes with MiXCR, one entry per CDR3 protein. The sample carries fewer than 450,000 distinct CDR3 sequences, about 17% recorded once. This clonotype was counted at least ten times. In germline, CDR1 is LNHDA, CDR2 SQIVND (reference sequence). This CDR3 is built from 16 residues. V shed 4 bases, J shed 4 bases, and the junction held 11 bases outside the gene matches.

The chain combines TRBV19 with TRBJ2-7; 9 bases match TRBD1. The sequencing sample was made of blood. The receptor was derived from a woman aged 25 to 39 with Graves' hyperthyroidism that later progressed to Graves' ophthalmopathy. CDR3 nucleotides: TGTGCCAGTAGTACAACCTGGACGGGACAGGGTTACGAGCAGTACTTC. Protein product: CASSTTWTGQGYEQYF.